The rows below give T cell receptor beta chains drawn from one sample of a study of response to subunit inactivated influenza vaccine. TCRdb reprocessed the RT-PCR reads with MiXCR, giving one entry per CDR3 protein. The sample yields hundreds of thousands of distinct CDR3 sequences, about a tenth seen once. Source: PBMCs from blood, taken about 40 days after vaccination. These receptor sequences come from a man aged 45-60 years who received an inactivated influenza vaccine. CDR3s include the opening cysteine and the closing phenylalanine or tryptophan. The order of the fields is V gene, CDR3 length, clone size, D gene, J gene, CDR3 protein, CDR3 DNA. D genes are given only for firm matches. The listing skips clone size in some rows; elsewhere it reads once, few, many or a size class.

V: TRBV5-1
length: 16
size: -
D: -
J: TRBJ2-7
CDR3: CASSLALATGVGEQYF
DNA: TGCGCCAGCAGCTTGGCCCTGGCTACGGGGGTCGGCGAGCAGTACTTC

V: TRBV20-1
length: 15
size: few
D: TRBD1
J: TRBJ2-7
CDR3: CSARGPQGVSYEQYF
DNA: TGCAGTGCTAGAGGCCCCCAGGGGGTTTCTTACGAGCAGTACTTC

V: TRBV5-1
length: 15
size: few
D: TRBD1
J: TRBJ2-1
CDR3: CASSDRGESYNEQFF
DNA: TGCGCCAGCAGCGACAGGGGGGAGTCCTACAATGAGCAGTTCTTC

V: TRBV6-5
length: 15
size: -
D: -
J: TRBJ1-2
CDR3: CASSYSGRGLYGYTF
DNA: TGTGCCAGCAGTTACTCGGGCAGGGGCCTATATGGCTACACCTTC

V: TRBV30
length: 14
size: -
D: -
J: TRBJ1-5
CDR3: CAWSRVAGGEPQHF
DNA: TGTGCCTGGAGTAGAGTGGCGGGGGGGGAGCCCCAGCATTTT

V: TRBV5-1
length: 15
size: few
D: TRBD1
J: TRBJ2-5
CDR3: CASSSNTGGQETQYF
DNA: TGCGCCAGCAGCTCGAATACAGGGGGCCAGGAGACCCAGTACTTC

V: TRBV6-6
length: 13
size: -
D: TRBD1
J: TRBJ1-2
CDR3: CASTQDRADGYTF
DNA: TGTGCCAGCACCCAAGACAGGGCCGATGGCTACACCTTC

V: TRBV5-1
length: 17
size: -
D: TRBD1
J: TRBJ2-7
CDR3: CASSLTGQGLQLYEQYF
DNA: TGCGCCAGCAGCTTGACCGGACAGGGTCTACAACTCTACGAGCAGTACTTC

V: TRBV4-2
length: 17
size: few
D: TRBD2
J: TRBJ2-3
CDR3: CASSQEGRVWASDTQYF
DNA: TGTGCCAGCAGCCAGGAGGGGAGGGTTTGGGCCTCAGATACGCAGTATTTT

V: TRBV20-1
length: 13
size: few
D: -
J: TRBJ1-2
CDR3: CSAGTNKDYGYTF
DNA: TGCAGTGCTGGGACCAACAAGGACTATGGCTACACCTTC

V: TRBV7-9
length: 13
size: few
D: -
J: TRBJ1-1
CDR3: CASSLIIRGEAFF
DNA: TGTGCCAGCAGCTTAATTATCCGGGGAGAAGCTTTCTTT

V: TRBV4-3
length: 15
size: -
D: -
J: TRBJ2-7
CDR3: CASSQDARQSYEQYF
DNA: TGCGCCAGCAGCCAAGACGCGCGACAGTCCTACGAGCAGTACTTC

V: TRBV5-5
length: 14
size: many
D: -
J: TRBJ1-1
CDR3: CASSSTPGNTEAFF
DNA: TGTGCCAGCAGCTCGACACCCGGGAACACTGAAGCTTTCTTT

V: TRBV20-1
length: 13
size: -
D: -
J: TRBJ1-3
CDR3: CSATYTLGNTMYF
DNA: TGCAGTGCCACCTACACCCTTGGAAACACCATGTATTTT

V: TRBV29-1
length: 14
size: many
D: TRBD2
J: TRBJ2-3
CDR3: CSVDLAGDPDTQYF
DNA: TGCAGCGTTGACCTAGCGGGAGACCCAGATACGCAGTATTTT

V: TRBV6-5
length: 15
size: few
D: -
J: TRBJ1-1
CDR3: CASSYDPGWITEAFF
DNA: TGTGCCAGCAGTTATGATCCGGGGTGGATCACTGAAGCTTTCTTT

V: TRBV7-8
length: 11
size: -
D: -
J: TRBJ2-3
CDR3: CASSLGWTQYF
DNA: TGTGCCAGCAGCTTAGGGTGGACGCAGTATTTT

V: TRBV5-1
length: 15
size: few
D: TRBD1
J: TRBJ1-2
CDR3: CASSLSQGDGYGYTF
DNA: TGCGCCAGCAGCTTGTCCCAGGGGGACGGCTATGGCTACACCTTC